The text below deals with one T cell receptor (beta chain). Its antigen has not been determined. No base quality values were provided; no much bigger clone lies one nucleotide off. Genomic DNA was extracted from sorted cells for sequencing of the TCRbeta CDR3 region. The immunoSEQ Assay was used to sequence the TCRbeta CDR3 regions. TCRdb re-hosts the immuneACCESS table, in-frame sequences only. Its copies lack some clones; in the studies checked, an unresolved V gene accounts for under half of them, and the cause for the rest is not known. The table for this sample lists about 83,000 clones; roughly 80% of them were counted only once. The ten largest clones represent roughly 1.7% of the sample. This sample is drawn from a study of OX40 agonist ivuxolimab in advanced cancers. Context from the whole study: The costimulatory receptor OX40 (CD134) was targeted by ivuxolimab, a fully human IgG2 agonistic monoclonal antibody. Intravenous ivuxolimab was administered to patients every 2 weeks at six dose levels: 0.01, 0.1, 0.3, 1.5, 3 and 10 mg/kg. Patients were allowed to have had prior anti-PD-1, anti-PD-L1 or anti-CTLA-4 therapy, and around 37% of the dose-escalation patients had previously received checkpoint inhibitors. Peripheral TCRbeta sequencing aimed to test whether ivuxolimab altered TCR sequence diversity and caused clonal T-cell expansion. A male proportion of around 81% and a mean age of approximately 55 years, ranging from 23 to 79, were recorded for the dose-escalation cohort. Among the roughly 50 dose-escalation patients, around 20 had hepatocellular carcinoma, roughly 15 melanoma, 9 renal cell carcinoma and 9 head and neck cancer. The paper reports the monotherapy dose-escalation portion (N = 52 patients) of the phase I ivuxolimab trial. Partial responses occurred in three dose-escalation patients: two with cutaneous melanoma and one with hepatocellular carcinoma. The research as a whole found: On average, CD8+ T cells showed more expanded clones than CD4+ T cells after ivuxolimab. Low levels of normalized T-cell clonal expansion were also seen in some nonresponding patients. The antigen specificity of the peripheral T cells that underwent clonal expansion was not determined. In the 0.1-3.0 mg/kg groups, partial responders were among the patients with the lowest normalized peripheral clonal expansion, particularly in CD8+ T cells. At doses of 0.1 to 3.0 mg/kg, clonal expansion of both CD4+ and CD8+ T cells in blood was seen between baseline and week 6.

Measured from the cysteine to the phenylalanine, the CDR3 is 14 residues long. Left in the record is the CDR3 DNA by itself, 42 bases read in frame from the first base. CDR1 and CDR2, per the germline V gene, are SGHRS and YFSETQ. Deletion took 0 bases off V and 4 bases off J, with a span of 10 bases between the germline ends. Patients with a history of autoimmune disease or receiving systemic immunosuppression were excluded from the trial. In every dose cohort, peripheral blood was drawn for TCR sequencing at baseline, cycle 4 day 1, and cycle 7 day 1. The samples were drawn from a first-in-human, open-label, multicenter phase I dose-escalation trial of ivuxolimab. The trial enrolled adults with locally advanced or metastatic head and neck squamous cell, hepatocellular, melanoma or renal cell carcinoma. Before TCR sequencing, CD4+ T cells and CD8+ T cells from peripheral blood were sorted into separate populations.

This clonotype was obtained from an adult with an advanced solid tumor such as melanoma, head and neck, liver or kidney cancer. The sequence joins TRBV5-1 to TRBJ1-2; the D gene identity is not certain. The sequences come from CD4+ or CD8+ T cells sorted from blood, collected in a trial of the OX40 agonist ivuxolimab. The CDR3 region reads CASSLGAGRYGYTF. The DNA sequence is given as TGCGCCAGCAGCTTGGGAGCAGGCCGCTATGGCTACACCTTC.